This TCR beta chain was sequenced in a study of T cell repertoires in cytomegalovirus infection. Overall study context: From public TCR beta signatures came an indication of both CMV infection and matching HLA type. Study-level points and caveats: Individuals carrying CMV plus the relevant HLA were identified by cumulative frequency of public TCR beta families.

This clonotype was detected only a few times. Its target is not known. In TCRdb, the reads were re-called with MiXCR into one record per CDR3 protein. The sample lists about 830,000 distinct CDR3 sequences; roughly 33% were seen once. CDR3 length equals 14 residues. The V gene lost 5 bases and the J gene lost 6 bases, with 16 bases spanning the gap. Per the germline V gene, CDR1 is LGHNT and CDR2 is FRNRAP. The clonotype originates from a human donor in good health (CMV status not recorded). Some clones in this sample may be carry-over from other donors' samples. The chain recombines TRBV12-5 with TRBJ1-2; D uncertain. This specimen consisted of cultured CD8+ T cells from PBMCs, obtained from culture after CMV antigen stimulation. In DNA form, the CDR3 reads TGTGCTAGTGGTGGCCGGGGAGAGGGAGATGGCTACACCTTC. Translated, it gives CASGGRGEGDGYTF.